The 16 T cell receptor beta chains given below trace back to one sample, sequenced in a study of patients and donors after allogeneic stem cell transplantation. One entry per CDR3 protein results from TCRdb running MiXCR on the RT-PCR reads. The sample includes a few hundred thousand distinct CDR3 sequences, around two fifths seen only once; the top ten take more than 9%. The sample was blood, either unsorted or a sorted T cell fraction (not recorded which). The receptors were gathered from a human donor who was either an allogeneic HSCT recipient or a stem cell or donor lymphocyte infusion donor (not recorded which). It is not recorded whose cells these are; they may come from a transplant donor.

A single count supports this clonotype. V usage is TRBV28 and J usage is TRBJ2-7; 7 bases match TRBD1. The CDR3 has 13 residues. CDR1 and CDR2 (germline): MDHEN, SYDVKM. V lost 7 bases and J lost 2; bases outside the gene matches: 5. CDR3 region: CASKGDSPYEQYF. The CDR3 DNA sequence: TGTGCCAGCAAAGGGGACAGTCCCTACGAGCAGTACTTC.

This clonotype was seen more than once but under ten times. V usage is TRBV2 and J usage is TRBJ1-6; a weak D match, TRBD1 (5 bases). CDR1 is SNHLY, CDR2 FYNNEI, per germline. V was shortened by 4 bases and J by 2 bases, with 9 bases between the two germline ends. The CDR3 runs 15 residues. CDR3 residues: CASSARTPYNSPLHF. The DNA of the CDR3 is TGTGCCAGCAGTGCTAGGACACCCTATAATTCACCCCTCCACTTT.

This clonotype was seen only a few times. The chain recombines TRBV19 with TRBJ1-1, with D uncertain. The CDR3 has 14 residues. Germline CDR1 is LNHDA and CDR2 is SQIVND (reference sequence). Trimming cost V 1 base and J 0 bases, with 6 bases left between them. CDR3 region: CASSIGRVNTEAFF. The CDR3 nucleotides are TGTGCCAGTAGTATAGGTCGGGTGAACACTGAAGCTTTCTTT. The full variable domain, completed using reference TRBV19 and TRBJ1-1, is DGGITQSPKYLFRKEGQNVTLSCEQNLNHDAMYWYRQDPGQGLRLIYYSQIVNDFQKGDIAEGYSVSREKKESFPLTVTSAQKNPTAFYLCASSIGRVNTEAFFGQGTRLTVV.

The chain joins TRBV5-1 to TRBJ1-2; D unresolved. In germline, CDR1 is SGHRS, CDR2 YFSETQ. V gave up 4 bases and J gave up 5 bases, with 18 bases separating them. CDR3 length equals 15 residues. The CDR3 DNA is TGCGCCAGCAGCCGTCGTAAGGGCAGCGCATATGGCTACACCTTC. This translates into CASSRRKGSAYGYTF.

The V gene is TRBV11-2, the J gene TRBJ1-1, with D perhaps matching TRBD1 (5 bases). V lost 9 bases and J 7 bases, leaving 15 bases between the germline ends. The CDR3 has 12 residues. Germline V gene data show CDR1 as SGHAT and CDR2 as FQNNGV. CDR3 coding DNA: TGTGCCAGTCTGGGGGGGTTAAGTGAAGCTTTCTTT. Translation gives CASLGGLSEAFF.

This clonotype occurred a few times. The chain employs TRBV27 and TRBJ2-7; the match to TRBD1 covers 9 bases. Germline V gives CDR1 MNHEY, CDR2 SMNVEV (reference sequence). V lost 9 bases to trimming and J lost 3 bases; unmatched junction nucleotides: 3. The CDR3 is made up of 12 amino acids. The CDR3 DNA reads as TGTGCCAGTCGGGGACAGGGCTACGAGCAGTACTTC. Its protein is CASRGQGYEQYF.

The J gene is TRBJ1-5, the V gene TRBV11-2; D gene ambiguous. The germline CDR1 and CDR2 sequences are SGHAT and FQNNGV. There are 15 residues in the CDR3. Trimming cost V 5 bases and J 4 bases, with 15 bases left between them. DNA for the CDR3: TGTGCCAGCAGCCATAGAAAGGACCGGAATCAGCCCCAGCATTTT. Protein sequence: CASSHRKDRNQPQHF. Variable domain in full (rest from reference TRBV11-2 and TRBJ1-5): EAGVAQSPRYKIIEKRQSVAFWCNPISGHATLYWYQQILGQGPKLLIQFQNNGVVDDSQLPKDRFSAERLKGVDSTLKIQPAKLEDSAVYLCASSHRKDRNQPQHFGDGTRLSIL.

This chain connects TRBV19 to TRBJ1-5; D gene ambiguous. Germline V gene lookup returns CDR1 LNHDA and CDR2 SQIVND (reference sequence). This CDR3 is built from 12 residues. With 3 bases removed from V and 7 bases from J, the gap between germline ends came to 7 bases. CDR3: CASSMTSQPQHF. In nucleotides, the CDR3 is TGTGCCAGTAGTATGACAAGCCAGCCCCAGCATTTT.

The CDR3 sequence: CSARDGRRHTGELFF. The CDR3 DNA reads TGCAGTGCTAGAGACGGTCGTCGACACACCGGGGAGCTGTTTTTT. The rearrangement links TRBV20-1 to TRBJ2-2; D uncertain. V gave up 0 bases and J gave up 3 bases, with 11 bases separating them. The length of the CDR3 is 15 residues. Germline V gives CDR1 DFQATT, CDR2 SNEGSKA (reference sequence).

The chain employs TRBV11-2 and TRBJ2-7, with TRBD2 matching over 7 bases. This CDR3 has 15 residues. Trimming removed 5 bases from V and 2 bases from J; junction bases left unmatched: 9. From germline, CDR1 is SGHAT and CDR2 FQNNGV. The CDR3 reads CASSPSGATPYEQYF. Written as DNA, the CDR3 is TGTGCCAGCAGCCCCAGCGGGGCTACCCCCTACGAGCAGTACTTC. The whole variable domain, remainder taken from reference TRBV11-2 and TRBJ2-7, is EAGVAQSPRYKIIEKRQSVAFWCNPISGHATLYWYQQILGQGPKLLIQFQNNGVVDDSQLPKDRFSAERLKGVDSTLKIQPAKLEDSAVYLCASSPSGATPYEQYFGPGTRLTVT.

The sample holds a few counts of this clonotype. The chain's CDR3 is CASSLAGGPGELFF. In nucleotides, the CDR3 is TGTGCCAGCAGCTTGGCCGGAGGTCCCGGGGAGCTGTTTTTT. The genes are TRBV5-5 and TRBJ2-2; tentatively, D is TRBD2 (5 bases). Germline V lookup: CDR1 SGHKS, CDR2 YYEKEE (reference sequence). This CDR3 comprises 14 residues. Trimming removed 0 bases at V and 6 bases at J, with 9 bases between.

The chain employs TRBV2 and TRBJ1-4, with a tentative D call TRBD1 (5 bases). Germline V gene sequence: CDR1 SNHLY, CDR2 FYNNEI. The V end was cut by 4 bases, the J end by 0 bases, with 12 bases between. The CDR3 totals 16 residues. As DNA, the CDR3 is TGTGCCAGCAGTGGAGACAGCCCAGCAACTAATGAAAAACTGTTTTTT. This codes for CASSGDSPATNEKLFF.

The V call is TRBV5-1, the J call TRBJ1-2, with D unresolved. The length of the CDR3 is 12 residues. Germline V gives CDR1 SGHRS, CDR2 YFSETQ. V was clipped by 4 bases and J by 8 bases, with 12 bases between them. This CDR3 is CASSEERRGYTF. DNA for the CDR3: TGCGCCAGCAGCGAGGAAAGAAGAGGCTACACCTTC.

There are a few counts of this clonotype. The V and J genes are TRBV7-2 and TRBJ1-5; D possibly corresponds to TRBD1 (5 bases). Trimming pared 1 base from V and 7 bases from J, leaving 11 bases between. Germline lookup yields CDR1 SGHTA and CDR2 FQGNSA. CDR3 length equals 14 residues. Here the CDR3 reads CASSLEAGYQPQHF. In DNA form, the CDR3 reads TGTGCCAGCAGCTTAGAAGCAGGGTACCAGCCCCAGCATTTT.

The chain carries TRBV12-3 or TRBV12-4 and TRBJ1-5; TRBD1 might be the D (5 bases). Between the trimmed V and J ends, which lost 8 bases and 3 bases, there was a span of 17 bases. The CDR3 has 15 amino acids. The CDR3 loop reads CASRWEAGNNQPQHF. The CDR3 DNA reads TGTGCCAGCCGATGGGAGGCAGGGAACAATCAGCCCCAGCATTTT.

This clonotype was seen more than once but under ten times. V and J are TRBV10-3 and TRBJ1-4, with D uncertain. This CDR3 has 16 residues. V was cut by 3 bases and J by 5 bases, with 16 bases left in between. CDR1 is ENHRY, CDR2 SYGVKD, per germline. The CDR3 is CAISESLRPGNEKLFF. As DNA, the CDR3 is TGTGCCATCAGTGAATCGTTGCGTCCTGGGAATGAAAAACTGTTTTTT.